These 22 T cell receptor beta chains came from one sample sequenced in a study of beta chain features in type 1 diabetes (dated 2018 in TCRdb). The library relied on the immunoSEQ multiplex PCR assay. The High Capacity cDNA Reverse Transcription Kit was used to reverse transcribe all of the isolated RNA, meaning that expressed TCRB transcripts were what got sequenced. The clones in this table, taken by TCRdb from immuneACCESS, are in-frame only. Not every clone is retained; where verified, under half of the shortfall comes from an unresolved V gene, and the cause of the rest is unknown. The sample table shows under 550,000 clones, and about 10% are seen once. The ten largest clones add up to approximately 0.05% of the sample. Sequencing was carried out using naive CD4+ T cells from blood. Per the publication, the cell subset or site label means: true naive CD4+ T cells. The receptors come from a woman between 18 and 30 years old in good health.

This clone was detected only a few times. This chain joins TRBV4-3 and TRBJ1-3, with D hard to call. The CDR3 is 13 residues long. V lost 5 bases, J lost 7 bases, and 12 bases lay in between. In germline, CDR1 is LGHNA, CDR2 YSLEER. CDR3 DNA: TGCGCCAGCAGCGCAGGTACCGGGAACACCATATATTTT. Translated: CASSAGTGNTIYF.

This clone was found once. The chain combines TRBV7-3 with TRBJ2-7, with TRBD2 matching over 11 bases. The V segment lost 2 bases and the J segment 0 bases; nucleotides outside the gene matches: 6. The CDR3 is 17 residues long. Germline V gene data show CDR1 as SGHTA and CDR2 as FQGTGA. Here the CDR3 DNA reads TGTGCCAGCAGCTTAGGCGGGACTAGCGGCTCCTCCTACGAGCAGTACTTC. Translated, it gives CASSLGGTSGSSYEQYF.

This clone has only a few counts. This CDR3 is CASRRQETNTGELFF. The CDR3 nucleotides are TGTGCCAGCAGAAGACAGGAGACGAACACCGGGGAGCTGTTTTTT. The rearrangement links TRBV2 to TRBJ2-2; possible D gene TRBD1, 6 bases. Germline CDR1 is SNHLY and CDR2 is FYNNEI. The CDR3 runs to 15 residues. V lost 6 bases, J lost 0 bases, and 11 bases lay in between.

This clone was seen a few times. The chain couples TRBV5-4 to TRBJ2-5; D ambiguous. Germline V CDR1 and CDR2: SGHNT, YYREEE (reference sequence). V gave up 0 bases and J gave up 7 bases, with 4 bases separating them. The CDR3 is 11 amino acids. CDR3: CASSLGVTQYF. The CDR3 region has the DNA TGTGCCAGCAGCTTGGGGGTGACCCAGTACTTC.

Only a few counts were recorded for this clone. The CDR3 region is CASSRTGGLSNQPQHF. The CDR3 bases are TGTGCCAGCAGCCGGACAGGGGGTCTTAGCAATCAGCCCCAGCATTTT. V gene TRBV2 combines with J gene TRBJ1-5; 10 positions match TRBD1. The J segment lost 0 bases and the V segment lost 6 bases, leaving 5 bases of the junction unmatched. CDR1 is SNHLY and CDR2 is FYNNEI in the germline V gene. This CDR3 has 16 amino acids.

This chain links TRBV23-1 with TRBJ1-3; no definite D call. TRBV23-1 is placed among ORFs of uncertain function. The CDR3 extends over 9 amino acids. With 8 bases removed from V and 8 bases from J, the gap between germline ends came to 4 bases. The CDR3 DNA reads TGCGCCAGCCTTCACACCATATATTTT. This gives the protein CASLHTIYF.

This clone was seen a few times. The chain is built from TRBV5-4 and TRBJ2-5; D remains unclear. Trimming removed 0 bases at V and 2 bases at J, with 8 bases between. The CDR3 is 14 residues long. Germline values: CDR1 SGHNT, CDR2 YYREEE (reference sequence). The CDR3 sequence is CASSLVGIQETQYF. The CDR3 DNA sequence: TGTGCCAGCAGCTTGGTTGGCATACAAGAGACCCAGTACTTC.

A few counts support this clone. The chain recombines TRBV7-3 with TRBJ2-1, with TRBD1 as a possible D gene (5 bases). This CDR3 comprises 14 residues. Between the trimmed V and J ends, which lost 6 bases and 2 bases, there was a span of 11 bases. Germline-derived CDR1 and CDR2 are SGHTA and FQGTGA. CDR3 nucleotides: TGTGCCAGCAGTTCTCAGGGAACCTACAATGAGCAGTTCTTC. Residues: CASSSQGTYNEQFF.

In its sample, this clone was seen a few times. The J gene is TRBJ1-1, the V gene TRBV9; D might be TRBD1 (5 bases). CDR3 length equals 12 residues. V shed 4 bases and J shed 3 bases, with 7 bases lying between them. CDR1 and CDR2 from the germline V gene are SGDLS and YYNGEE. This CDR3 reads CASSLQDTEAFF. CDR3 coding DNA: TGTGCCAGCAGCTTACAGGACACTGAAGCTTTCTTT.

This clone showed up just a few times. The chain couples TRBV7-8 to TRBJ2-1; D is undetermined. This CDR3 is 12 amino acids long. Trimming cost V 5 bases and J 8 bases, with 10 bases left between them. Germline CDR1 reads SGHVS; CDR2 reads FQNEAQ. The chain's CDR3 is CASSPTPYEQFF. Here the CDR3 DNA reads TGTGCCAGCAGCCCAACTCCCTATGAGCAGTTCTTC. The variable domain in full, completed from reference TRBV7-8 and TRBJ2-1, reads GAGVSQSPRYKVAKRGQDVALRCDPISGHVSLFWYQQALGQGPEFLTYFQNEAQLDKSGLPSDRFFAERPEGSVSTLKIQRTQQEDSAVYLCASSPTPYEQFFGPGTRLTVL.

A few counts support this clone. The CDR3 DNA reads as TGTGCCAGCAGGGTTTTGACTGAAGCTTTCTTT. Its protein product is CASRVLTEAFF. V gene TRBV25-1 combines with J gene TRBJ1-1; D unresolved. From germline, CDR1 is MGHDK and CDR2 SYGVNS. V lost 6 bases and J lost 5, with 7 bases in between. This CDR3 is 11 amino acids long.

The rearrangement uses TRBV11-2 and TRBJ2-3; 7 bases agree with TRBD1. The germline V gene has CDR1 SGHAT and CDR2 FQNNGV. V trimming: 7 bases; J trimming: 3 bases; junction bases outside the gene matches: 13. CDR3 length: 16 residues. CDR3 in DNA: TGTGCCAGCACCACTACCAGGGGGACACGGACAGATACGCAGTATTTT. The encoded protein is CASTTTRGTRTDTQYF.

This chain links TRBV9 with TRBJ2-5; D gene unclear. The CDR3 spans 15 residues. V lost 4 bases and J lost 6, with 19 bases in between. Germline CDR1 is SGDLS and CDR2 is YYNGEE. The CDR3 sequence: CASSPRQDRPQTQYF. CDR3 DNA: TGTGCCAGCAGCCCTCGGCAGGACCGGCCCCAGACCCAGTACTTC.

This clone was found a few times. The chain combines TRBV7-2 with TRBJ2-7; D is unclear. V was trimmed by 0 bases and J by 7 bases, leaving 16 bases between them. From germline, CDR1 is SGHTA and CDR2 FQGNSA. CDR3 size: 15 residues. The CDR3 protein is CASSLAGKSSREQYF. CDR3 DNA: TGTGCCAGCAGCTTAGCGGGGAAATCTTCTCGGGAGCAGTACTTC.

This clone came up a few times. The chain links TRBV5-1 to TRBJ1-1; unclear D gene. The germline CDR1 and CDR2 sequences are SGHRS and YFSETQ. The CDR3 sequence is 14 residues long. Trimming pared 0 bases from V and 5 bases from J, leaving 11 bases between. The CDR3 DNA reads as TGCGCCAGCAGCTTGGGAGTCGGTGGGACTGAAGCTTTCTTT. Protein sequence: CASSLGVGGTEAFF.

This clone was counted a few times. The rearrangement joins TRBV5-1 to TRBJ2-1; D remains ambiguous. The CDR3 consists of 12 residues. The V gene's germline CDR1 is SGHRS and CDR2 YFSETQ. V was clipped by 0 bases and J by 5 bases, with 3 bases between them. CDR3 residues: CASSLVNNEQFF. In DNA, the CDR3 is TGCGCCAGCAGCTTGGTGAACAATGAGCAGTTCTTC.

Only a few counts were recorded for this clone. The chain combines TRBV28 with TRBJ1-1; D gene uncertain. Germline CDR1 MDHEN, CDR2 SYDVKM. There are 14 residues in the CDR3. Trimming shortened V by 1 base and J by 3 bases, and 9 bases separated the two germline ends. CDR3 in DNA: TGTGCCAGCAGTTTATTAGTTGGGCACACTGAAGCTTTCTTT. Its translation: CASSLLVGHTEAFF.

The V and J genes are TRBV7-2 and TRBJ2-3; 12 bases fit TRBD2. The CDR3 spans 16 residues. CDR1 and CDR2 (germline): SGHTA, FQGNSA. V was pared by 5 bases and J by 3 bases, with 6 bases of the junction left unmatched. CDR3 nucleotides: TGTGCCAGCAGCCGCAGACTAGCGGGGGATACAGATACGCAGTATTTT. As protein: CASSRRLAGDTDTQYF.

This chain links TRBV4-3 with TRBJ2-3; TRBD1 agrees at 9 bases. With V trimmed by 4 bases and J by 6 bases, 2 bases remained unmatched. The CDR3 has 13 amino acids. Germline V lookup: CDR1 LGHNA, CDR2 YSLEER. The CDR3 DNA reads as TGCGCCAGCAGCCGACAGGGGGTTGATACGCAGTATTTT. This translates into CASSRQGVDTQYF.

CDR3 coding DNA: TGTGCCAGCAGTGCTCAGAACAGACAAGAGACCCAGTACTTC. This encodes CASSAQNRQETQYF. The gene calls are TRBV2 and TRBJ2-5; D is undetermined. V lost 4 bases to trimming and J lost 2 bases, with 11 bases between them. The CDR3 covers 14 residues. CDR1 SNHLY and CDR2 FYNNEI come from the germline V gene.

This clone was detected a few times. The chain combines TRBV2 with TRBJ2-1; TRBD2 matches at 10 bases. The CDR3 is 15 amino acids. Germline V gives CDR1 SNHLY, CDR2 FYNNEI. V lost 4 bases, J lost 3 bases, and 3 bases stayed unmatched. The CDR3 nucleotides read TGTGCCAGCAGTGGTTCTAGCGGGGGCTACAATGAGCAGTTCTTC. Amino acid sequence: CASSGSSGGYNEQFF.

The chain uses TRBV18 and TRBJ2-5; D is ambiguous. The germline CDR1 and CDR2 sequences are KGHSH and LQKENI. The V end lost 1 base, the J end lost 1 base, and 7 bases lay between the germline ends. The CDR3 loop spans 14 amino acids. CDR3 amino acids: CASSPRNGQETQYF. CDR3 DNA: TGTGCCAGCTCACCACGTAACGGCCAAGAGACCCAGTACTTC.